The 11 T cell receptor beta chains listed next were all sequenced from one sample in a study of blood T cell repertoires in COVID-19. Data came from immunoSEQ multiplex PCR; TCRdb stores just in-frame clones and leaves some out. Found here are tens of thousands of clones, roughly 78% of them singletons; the top ten hold approximately 7.3%. The specimen sequenced was peripheral blood. The receptors shown here come from a human donor in a cohort sampled during active COVID-19.

The genes are TRBV4-3 and TRBJ2-5; D is perhaps TRBD1 (5 bases). V was clipped by 3 bases and J by 2 bases, with 13 bases between them. Germline assignment: CDR1 LGHNA and CDR2 YSLEER. The CDR3 sequence is 15 residues long. The CDR3 is CASSQNGATQETQYF. In DNA form, the CDR3 reads TGCGCCAGCAGCCAGAATGGGGCAACTCAAGAGACCCAGTACTTC.

This clone was picked up a small number of times. The chain has TRBV6-4 and TRBJ1-1, with 8 bases that match TRBD1. The CDR3 has 14 amino acids. Germline values: CDR1 MRHNA, CDR2 SNTAGT. V lost 6 bases to trimming and J lost 3 bases; unmatched junction nucleotides: 6. CDR3 sequence: CASSEQGGYTEAFF. DNA for the CDR3: TGTGCCAGCAGCGAACAGGGGGGTTACACTGAAGCTTTCTTT.

The CDR3 nucleotides are TGTGCCAGCACACTCCCTACCGGGACAGGGATTTTTCGAGAGACCCAGTACTTC. This sequence encodes CASTLPTGTGIFRETQYF. This sequence joins TRBV7-2 and TRBJ2-5; 9 bases fit TRBD1. CDR3 length equals 18 residues. In germline, CDR1 is SGHTA, CDR2 FQGNSA. Trimming at V came to 7 bases and at J to 4 bases, leaving 19 bases not matched to a gene. The entire variable domain, with the rest obtained from reference TRBV7-2 and TRBJ2-5, is as follows: GAGVSQSPSNKVTEKGKDVELRCDPISGHTALYWYRQSLGQGLEFLIYFQGNSAPDKSGLPSDRFSAERTGGSVSTLTIQRTQQEDSAVYLCASTLPTGTGIFRETQYFGPGTRLLVL.

The DNA of the CDR3 is TGCGCCAGCAGCCAAGGAGAACAGTCAGCAGGGCCCCAGCATTTT. The encoded protein is CASSQGEQSAGPQHF. The chain is built from TRBV4-1 and TRBJ1-5, with D uncertain. V lost 1 base and J 9 bases, leaving 16 bases between the germline ends. CDR1 is MGHRA and CDR2 is YSYEKL in the germline V gene. This CDR3 has 15 residues.

Written as DNA, the CDR3 is TGTGCCAGCGCCCTGGACAGGCCGGGCGAGCAGTACTTC. Its translation is CASALDRPGEQYF. The chain recombines TRBV18 with TRBJ2-7; the match to TRBD1 covers 7 bases. There are 13 residues in the CDR3. The V and J ends lost 8 bases and 6 bases, in that order; junction bases with no gene match: 10. Germline-derived CDR1 and CDR2 are KGHSH and LQKENI.

This chain uses TRBV2 with TRBJ2-2; 9 bases map to TRBD2. This CDR3 is 17 amino acids long. Germline V CDR1 and CDR2: SNHLY, FYNNEI. V shed 3 bases and J 0 bases; nucleotides not matched to a gene: 5. CDR3 region: CASSEGSSGTNTGELFF. In DNA, the CDR3 is TGTGCCAGCAGTGAGGGTTCTAGCGGGACGAACACCGGGGAGCTGTTTTTT.

This clone was detected only once. This rearrangement joins TRBV3-1 (or the pseudogene TRBV3-2) to TRBJ1-1, with D perhaps TRBD1 (5 bases). Germline lookup yields CDR1 LGHDT and CDR2 YNNKEL (reference sequence). This CDR3 has 14 amino acids. V lost 1 base and J 5 bases, leaving 11 bases between the germline ends. CDR3 bases: TGTGCCAGCAGCCAAGTGGGGGGGAAGACTGAAGCTTTCTTT. Translated, it gives CASSQVGGKTEAFF.

The chain recombines TRBV19 with TRBJ2-3; no reliable D call. V was cut by 2 bases and J by 4 bases, with 19 bases left in between. The CDR3 consists of 17 residues. Per the germline V gene, CDR1 is LNHDA and CDR2 is SQIVND (reference sequence). CDR3 coding DNA: TGTGCCAGTAGTATAACCACAGTCAGCCCCGTAGCAGATACGCAGTATTTT. It is translated as CASSITTVSPVADTQYF.

V and J are TRBV7-3 and TRBJ1-2, with 11 bases matching TRBD1. CDR1 is SGHTA and CDR2 is FQGTGA in the germline V gene. The J segment lost 4 bases and the V segment lost 5 bases, leaving 3 bases of the junction unmatched. The CDR3 consists of 14 residues. This CDR3 reads CASSTGTGGYGYTF. Here the CDR3 DNA reads TGTGCCAGCAGCACCGGGACAGGGGGCTATGGCTACACCTTC.

The chain carries TRBV12-3 or TRBV12-4 and TRBJ1-2; D remains ambiguous. This CDR3 has 12 residues. V lost 5 bases, J lost 7 bases, and 11 bases lay in between. The CDR3 reads CASSIKGGGYTF. The DNA for the CDR3 is TGTGCCAGCAGTATTAAAGGCGGTGGCTACACCTTC.

The chain couples TRBV5-1 to TRBJ1-1; D might be TRBD1 (6 bases). The CDR3 extends over 17 amino acids. CDR1 and CDR2 (germline): SGHRS, YFSETQ. Trimming pared 4 bases from V and 2 bases from J, leaving 21 bases between. The CDR3 reads CASSAGVAPGANTEAFF. Written as DNA, the CDR3 is TGCGCCAGCAGCGCCGGGGTTGCTCCAGGGGCCAACACTGAAGCTTTCTTT.